Listed here are 30 T cell receptor beta chains from one sample, sequenced in a study of blood T cell repertoires in COVID-19. TCRdb keeps only in-frame clones here, not all; method: immunoSEQ multiplex PCR. The sample holds over 250,000 clones, 70% to 90% seen once. The sample taken for sequencing was peripheral blood. These receptor sequences come from a woman aged 50 to 60 with acute or convalescent COVID-19.

The chain has TRBV5-1 and TRBJ2-2; D is possibly TRBD2 (5 bases). Germline V gene lookup returns CDR1 SGHRS and CDR2 YFSETQ. The CDR3 is 16 residues long. Between the trimmed V and J ends, which lost 6 bases and 2 bases, there was a span of 17 bases. CDR3 nucleotides: TGCGCCAGCAATCTCGGGGTTGGAATTAACACCGGGGAGCTGTTTTTT. As protein: CASNLGVGINTGELFF.

The chain carries TRBV28 and TRBJ2-1, with D perhaps TRBD1 (6 bases). The CDR3 is 14 amino acids. V lost 9 bases to trimming and J lost 1 base, with 13 bases between them. Looked up from germline, CDR1 is MDHEN and CDR2 is SYDVKM. The CDR3 nucleotides read TGTGCCAGTGTAAATACAGGGTCCTACAATGAGCAGTTCTTC. Encoded protein: CASVNTGSYNEQFF.

The chain recombines TRBV23-1 with TRBJ2-3; 8 bases agree with TRBD2. TRBV23-1 is assigned to the ORF class and has an uncertain function. There are 18 residues in the CDR3. The junction had 13 bases not matched to a gene; V was cut back by 4 bases and J by 1 base. Here the CDR3 reads CASSPPRTGGSGTDTQYF. In DNA form, the CDR3 reads TGCGCCAGCAGTCCCCCTCGCACGGGGGGGAGCGGCACAGATACGCAGTATTTT.

This clone has only a few counts. The rearrangement uses TRBV30 and TRBJ1-5; 8 nucleotides line up with TRBD1. The junction had 6 bases not matched to a gene; V was cut back by 5 bases and J by 6 bases. This CDR3 has 13 amino acids. In germline, CDR1 is GTSNPN, CDR2 SVGIG (reference sequence). CDR3 bases: TGTGCCTGGTCCCAGGGGGCTAGTCAGCCCCAGCATTTT. This translates into CAWSQGASQPQHF. The variable domain in full, with the rest retrieved from reference TRBV30 and TRBJ1-5, is SQTIHQWPATLVQPVGSPLSLECTVEGTSNPNLYWYRQAAGRGLQLLFYSVGIGQISSEVPQNLSASRPQDRQFILSSKKLLLSDSGFYLCAWSQGASQPQHFGDGTRLSIL.

J is TRBJ2-7 and V is TRBV24-1; 8 positions agree with TRBD1. The junction had 15 bases not matched to a gene; V was cut back by 3 bases and J by 6 bases. The germline V gene has CDR1 KGHDR and CDR2 SFDVKD. CDR3 size: 17 residues. As DNA, the CDR3 is TGTGCCACCAGTGATCCTTCCACTAGGACAGGGTTTAGCGAGCAGTACTTC. Its translation: CATSDPSTRTGFSEQYF.

The chain is built from TRBV12-3 or TRBV12-4 and TRBJ1-2; 8 positions match TRBD1. The CDR3 runs to 13 residues. With 5 bases clipped from V and 7 bases from J, the junction kept 6 bases outside the gene matches. The CDR3 DNA reads TGTGCCAGCAGTGTCGGACAGGGTCGTGGCTACACCTTC. It specifies CASSVGQGRGYTF.

V is TRBV5-1 and J is TRBJ1-2; 8 nucleotides agree with TRBD1. V trimming: 6 bases; J trimming: 0 bases; junction bases outside the gene matches: 4. The V gene's germline CDR1 is SGHRS and CDR2 YFSETQ. The CDR3 consists of 14 residues. The CDR3 spells CASTSGGSNYGYTF. For the CDR3, the DNA is TGCGCCAGCACCTCAGGGGGCTCTAACTATGGCTACACCTTC.

The chain recombines TRBV4-1 with TRBJ1-3; D is ambiguous. Germline CDR1 is MGHRA and CDR2 is YSYEKL. Trimming stripped 0 bases from V and 0 bases from J, with 6 bases between. This CDR3 is 15 amino acids long. CDR3 amino acids: CASSQEGASGNTIYF. As DNA, the CDR3 is TGCGCCAGCAGCCAAGAAGGAGCCTCTGGAAACACCATATATTTT.

The count of this clone is one. This rearrangement joins TRBV28 to TRBJ1-6; 8 bases line up with TRBD1. Germline CDR1 MDHEN, CDR2 SYDVKM. CDR3 size: 15 residues. With 6 bases clipped from V and 5 bases from J, the junction kept 6 bases outside the gene matches. DNA for the CDR3: TGTGCCAGCAGGACACAGGGGGTAAATAATTCACCCCTCCACTTT. Protein: CASRTQGVNNSPLHF.

The chain joins TRBV7-2 to TRBJ1-2; perhaps TRBD1 as D (6 bases). This CDR3 comprises 16 residues. With 5 bases removed from V and 6 bases from J, the gap between germline ends came to 22 bases. Looked up from germline, CDR1 is SGHTA and CDR2 is FQGNSA. The CDR3 region has the DNA TGTGCCAGCAGCCGGAAAGAAGGGGGGGGCGGGCATGGCTACACCTTC. As protein: CASSRKEGGGGHGYTF.

The chain uses TRBV6-1 and TRBJ2-2, with a possible D match to TRBD2 (5 bases). The V and J ends lost 0 bases and 4 bases respectively, with 15 bases between them. The length of the CDR3 is 17 residues. Germline values: CDR1 MNHNS, CDR2 SASEGT. The CDR3 region is CASSEATLAASTGELFF. The CDR3 coding sequence is TGTGCCAGCAGTGAAGCAACGCTAGCAGCTAGCACCGGGGAGCTGTTTTTT.

The rearrangement uses TRBV4-1 and TRBJ1-2; TRBD1 might be the D (6 bases). This CDR3 is 15 amino acids long. Trimming stripped 6 bases from V and 1 base from J, with 15 bases between. Germline CDR1 and CDR2: MGHRA and YSYEKL. For the CDR3, the DNA is TGCGCCAGCAGACCTGACAGGCAGTTTAACTATGGCTACACCTTC. Residues: CASRPDRQFNYGYTF.

The CDR3 nucleotides read TGTGCCAGCAGCCCGACAGTCTCTGGGGCCAACGTCCTGACTTTC. Protein sequence: CASSPTVSGANVLTF. The chain employs TRBV7-9 and TRBJ2-6, with D tentatively TRBD1 (5 bases). The length of the CDR3 is 15 residues. V was shortened by 5 bases and J by 0 bases, with 8 bases between the two germline ends. CDR1 is SEHNR, CDR2 FQNEAQ, per germline (reference sequence). Full variable domain (rest looked up from reference TRBV7-9 and TRBJ2-6): DTGVSQNPRHKITKRGQNVTFRCDPISEHNRLYWYRQTLGQGPEFLTYFQNEAQLEKSRLLSDRFSAERPKGSFSTLEIQRTEQGDSAMYLCASSPTVSGANVLTFGAGSRLTVL.

This sequence joins TRBV12-2 and TRBJ1-1; the table assigns TRBD1, which was not confirmed against the DNA. TRBV12-2 is assigned pseudogene status. The CDR3 totals 14 residues. DNA for the CDR3: TGTGCAAGTCGCTTAGATTGGGACAACAGAGAAGCTTTCTTT. Translating gives CASRLDWDNREAFF.

The chain is built from TRBV2 and TRBJ1-3; maybe TRBD1 (5 bases). Germline V lookup: CDR1 SNHLY, CDR2 FYNNEI. The germline V and J ends were trimmed by 2 bases and 3 bases, with 14 bases remaining between them. The length of the CDR3 is 16 residues. For the CDR3, the DNA is TGTGCCAGCAGTGAATCAGACCCAGGGAATGGAAACACCATATATTTT. Its protein product is CASSESDPGNGNTIYF.

A remark on this clone: Within the sample, other DNA sequences also encode this same CDR3. This chain joins TRBV18 and TRBJ2-7; tentatively, D is TRBD2 (6 bases). With 3 bases removed from V and 3 bases from J, the gap between germline ends came to 12 bases. Germline CDR1 is KGHSH and CDR2 is LQKENI. The CDR3 runs to 14 residues. CDR3 amino acids: CASSPGGLLYEQYF. The CDR3 DNA sequence: TGTGCCAGCTCACCTGGAGGGTTGCTCTACGAGCAGTACTTC.

The V gene is TRBV7-9, the J gene TRBJ1-2; tentative D call: TRBD1 (6 bases). Germline V gene data show CDR1 as SEHNR and CDR2 as FQNEAQ (reference sequence). The V and J ends lost 1 base and 2 bases respectively, with 11 bases between them. The CDR3 is made up of 15 amino acids. The DNA of the CDR3 is TGTGCCAGCAGCTTAGATCGGGGGGCGAACTATGGCTACACCTTC. It codes for CASSLDRGANYGYTF.

The V and J genes are TRBV5-1 and TRBJ2-2, with D perhaps TRBD1 (5 bases). The germline V and J ends were trimmed by 2 bases and 1 base, with 9 bases remaining between them. CDR1 and CDR2 (germline): SGHRS, YFSETQ. The CDR3 sequence is 15 residues long. CDR3 sequence reads: CASSFQGVNTGELFF. CDR3 nucleotide sequence: TGCGCCAGCAGCTTCCAAGGGGTGAACACCGGGGAGCTGTTTTTT.

The chain joins TRBV5-1 to TRBJ2-1, with unresolved D. Germline lookup yields CDR1 SGHRS and CDR2 YFSETQ. The CDR3 spans 14 residues. Trimming took 1 base from V and 0 from J, leaving 5 bases between them. The CDR3 loop is CASSLSSSYNEQFF. The CDR3 nucleotides read TGCGCCAGCAGCTTGTCGAGCTCCTACAATGAGCAGTTCTTC.

V gene TRBV6-5 combines with J gene TRBJ2-7; 8 bases are shared with TRBD2. The CDR3 is made up of 15 amino acids. With V trimmed by 7 bases and J by 0 bases, 8 bases remained unmatched. Germline V gene sequence: CDR1 MNHEY, CDR2 SVGAGI. The CDR3 here is CASTKTGTSSYEQYF. CDR3 DNA sequence: TGTGCCAGCACAAAGACCGGGACTAGCTCCTACGAGCAGTACTTC.

V is TRBV20-1 and J is TRBJ1-1; the D gene is possibly TRBD1 (5 bases). V was pared by 5 bases and J by 5 bases, with 9 bases between. Looked up from germline, CDR1 is DFQATT and CDR2 is SNEGSKA (reference sequence). This CDR3 contains 11 residues. The CDR3 spells CSAPGYTEAFF. In DNA form, the CDR3 reads TGCAGTGCTCCAGGGTATACTGAAGCTTTCTTT.

This sequence joins TRBV9 and TRBJ1-2; tentatively, D is TRBD1 (5 bases). The CDR3 length is 13 residues. Germline CDR1 SGDLS, CDR2 YYNGEE. Trimming left V 4 bases short and J 7 bases short, with 14 bases between. Here the CDR3 DNA reads TGTGCCAGCAGCCGGGGGGGGAAGGCTGGCTACACCTTC. This codes for CASSRGGKAGYTF.

The chain recombines TRBV28 with TRBJ1-1, with a tentative D call TRBD1 (5 bases). This CDR3 has 11 amino acids. Looked up from germline, CDR1 is MDHEN and CDR2 is SYDVKM. The germline V and J ends were trimmed by 7 bases and 10 bases, with 13 bases remaining between them. The CDR3 region is CASNTGRRAFF. CDR3 nucleotides: TGTGCCAGCAATACAGGCCGCAGAGCTTTCTTT.

This clone has a handful of counts. The chain has TRBV27 and TRBJ1-2; TRBD1 matches at 7 bases. This CDR3 spans 13 amino acids. Germline V gene data show CDR1 as MNHEY and CDR2 as SMNVEV (reference sequence). Trimming took 6 bases from V and 6 from J; bases not matched to a gene: 7. The CDR3 DNA reads TGTGCCAGCAGACTAACAGGGGCTGATGGCTACACCTTC. It codes for CASRLTGADGYTF.

This clone was detected once. The CDR3 spells CATSRDQGLETQYF. The DNA of the CDR3 is TGTGCCACCAGCAGAGACCAGGGGTTGGAGACCCAGTACTTC. This chain joins TRBV15 and TRBJ2-5; D possibly corresponds to TRBD1 (6 bases). Trimming shortened V by 0 bases and J by 5 bases, and 10 bases separated the two germline ends. Per the germline V gene, CDR1 is LNHNV and CDR2 is YYDKDF (reference sequence). The length of the CDR3 is 14 residues.

DNA for the CDR3: TGTGCCAGCACCCATACTAGCGGAGCCCTAAATGAGCAGTTCTTC. Protein product: CASTHTSGALNEQFF. V gene TRBV5-4 combines with J gene TRBJ2-1; TRBD2 matches 8 bases. The J segment lost 7 bases and the V segment lost 6 bases, leaving 12 bases of the junction unmatched. This CDR3 is 15 amino acids long. Germline CDR1 SGHNT, CDR2 YYREEE (reference sequence).

This CDR3 reads CATPPGSPSSYEQYF. DNA of the CDR3: TGTGCCACCCCCCCCGGGAGCCCCAGCTCCTACGAGCAGTACTTC. The gene calls are TRBV15 and TRBJ2-7; D possibly corresponds to TRBD2 (6 bases). Germline CDR1 is LNHNV and CDR2 is YYDKDF (reference sequence). The CDR3 totals 15 residues. Between the trimmed V and J ends, which lost 8 bases and 0 bases, there was a span of 17 bases.

The rearrangement joins TRBV21-1 to TRBJ1-2; the table names TRBD1, a call not compared with the DNA. TRBV21-1 has pseudogene status. CDR3 length equals 14 residues. The CDR3 loop is CASILTGESYGYTF. CDR3 in DNA: TGTGCCAGCATCCTGACAGGGGAATCCTATGGCTACACCTTC.

The chain has TRBV15 and TRBJ1-1; unclear D gene. Per germline, CDR1 LNHNV and CDR2 YYDKDF (reference sequence). V was shortened by 0 bases and J by 4 bases, with 15 bases between the two germline ends. The length of the CDR3 is 16 residues. The chain's CDR3 is CATSRESLGGTTEAFF. The CDR3 coding sequence is TGTGCCACCAGCAGAGAAAGCCTCGGCGGTACCACTGAAGCTTTCTTT.

This clone was observed once. The chain joins TRBV27 to TRBJ1-2; TRBD1 aligns across 9 bases. CDR1 is MNHEY and CDR2 is SMNVEV in the germline V gene (reference sequence). The CDR3 has 14 amino acids. V shed 2 bases and J 4 bases; nucleotides not matched to a gene: 2. The chain's CDR3 is CASSLGTGSYGYTF. The CDR3 DNA sequence: TGTGCCAGCAGTTTAGGGACAGGGAGCTATGGCTACACCTTC.